A single sample is the source of the 26 T cell receptor beta chains below, sequenced in a study of blood T cell repertoires in COVID-19. The protocol was immunoSEQ multiplex PCR, while the TCRdb copy is restricted to in-frame clones and leaves out a portion. This table holds about 220,000 clones, around 82% found once. Specimen: peripheral blood. These receptors all stem from an elderly woman with acute or convalescent COVID-19.

The V call is TRBV5-8, the J call TRBJ1-6, with 11 positions matching TRBD1. This CDR3 has 14 residues. The germline V gene has CDR1 SGHTS and CDR2 YDEGEE. V lost 2 bases and J lost 9; bases outside the gene matches: 1. The CDR3 reads CASSFGTGGSPLHF. Written as DNA, the CDR3 is TGTGCCAGCAGCTTCGGGACAGGGGGTTCACCCCTCCACTTT.

V and J are TRBV12-3 or TRBV12-4 and TRBJ1-1; D may be TRBD1 (6 bases). The V end lost 4 bases, the J end lost 7 bases, and 13 bases lay between the germline ends. The CDR3 has 13 amino acids. The CDR3 loop reads CASSSIRGNEAFF. The CDR3 nucleotides are TGTGCCAGCAGTTCCATCAGGGGTAATGAAGCTTTCTTT.

V and J are TRBV7-6 and TRBJ2-4; TRBD2 might be the D (6 bases). The CDR3 runs to 16 residues. V dropped 5 bases and J dropped 2 bases, with 16 bases sitting between them. CDR1 and CDR2 from the germline V gene are SGHVS and FNYEAQ. CDR3 region: CASSPRTTSSKNIQYF. The DNA for the CDR3 is TGTGCCAGCAGCCCGAGGACTACCAGTTCCAAAAACATTCAGTACTTC.

The chain recombines TRBV29-1 with TRBJ1-5; perhaps TRBD1 as D (6 bases). In germline, CDR1 is SQVTM, CDR2 ANQGSEA. V was cut by 7 bases and J by 2 bases, with 18 bases left in between. CDR3 length: 15 amino acids. CDR3 DNA sequence: TGCAGCGCCTCATCCGGGGGGCAGCGCAATCAGCCCCAGCATTTT. This gives the protein CSASSGGQRNQPQHF.

The V gene is TRBV19, the J gene TRBJ2-3; maybe TRBD2 (7 bases). Trimming left V 5 bases short and J 5 bases short, with 17 bases between. The CDR3 runs 15 residues. Germline values: CDR1 LNHDA, CDR2 SQIVND (reference sequence). Written as DNA, the CDR3 is TGTGCCAGTAGTTACTATGGGGGGGCGGAAGATACGCAGTATTTT. Translating gives CASSYYGGAEDTQYF. Full variable domain (rest looked up from reference TRBV19 and TRBJ2-3): DGGITQSPKYLFRKEGQNVTLSCEQNLNHDAMYWYRQDPGQGLRLIYYSQIVNDFQKGDIAEGYSVSREKKESFPLTVTSAQKNPTAFYLCASSYYGGAEDTQYFGPGTRLTVL.

The rearrangement joins TRBV29-1 to TRBJ2-3; D remains unclear. The germline V gene has CDR1 SQVTM and CDR2 ANQGSEA. The CDR3 is 12 residues long. With 3 bases removed from V and 6 bases from J, the gap between germline ends came to 10 bases. CDR3 in amino acids: CSVDRLPDTQYF. The CDR3, as DNA: TGCAGCGTTGACAGGTTGCCGGATACGCAGTATTTT.

The genes are TRBV10-3 and TRBJ1-2, with 7 bases fitting TRBD1. Germline V gene data show CDR1 as ENHRY and CDR2 as SYGVKD. CDR3 length equals 15 residues. The J segment lost 2 bases and the V segment lost 4 bases, leaving 7 bases of the junction unmatched. As DNA, the CDR3 is TGTGCCATCAGTGCTTCCGGCAGGGGGAACTATGGCTACACCTTC. Protein: CAISASGRGNYGYTF.

The V and J genes are TRBV19 and TRBJ2-3; 7 positions match TRBD2. The trim removed 3 bases at V and 4 bases at J, leaving 10 bases unmatched. This CDR3 comprises 16 residues. From germline, CDR1 is LNHDA and CDR2 SQIVND (reference sequence). CDR3 loop: CASSIPPGTNPDTQYF. CDR3 DNA sequence: TGTGCCAGTAGTATTCCACCCGGGACTAACCCAGATACGCAGTATTTT.

The genes are TRBV5-5 and TRBJ2-7; weak D call: TRBD1 (5 bases). The CDR3 runs 13 residues. Per germline, CDR1 SGHKS and CDR2 YYEKEE (reference sequence). The V end was cut by 0 bases, the J end by 2 bases, with 6 bases between. CDR3 coding DNA: TGTGCCAGCAGCTTGGGGGGCACCTACGAGCAGTACTTC. Its translation is CASSLGGTYEQYF.

The V call is TRBV3-1 (or the pseudogene TRBV3-2), the J call TRBJ1-1; 10 bases are a match to TRBD1. V trimming: 1 base; J trimming: 6 bases; junction bases outside the gene matches: 8. The CDR3 consists of 16 residues. CDR1 and CDR2 from the germline V gene are LGHDT and YNNKEL (reference sequence). In DNA, the CDR3 is TGTGCCAGCAGCCAAGGCCCCGACAGGGGGCAAGCTGAAGCTTTCTTT. This translates into CASSQGPDRGQAEAFF.

This chain uses TRBV10-3 with TRBJ2-2, with TRBD2 as a possible D gene (5 bases). The V end lost 9 bases, the J end lost 3 bases, and 17 bases lay between the germline ends. The CDR3 is 15 amino acids. Germline V lookup: CDR1 ENHRY, CDR2 SYGVKD. CDR3 residues: CAMGSSGFYTGELFF. The CDR3, as DNA: TGTGCCATGGGGTCCTCGGGGTTCTACACCGGGGAGCTGTTTTTT.

The CDR3 DNA reads as TGTGCCTCTCAGGGGACTAGCGTGGATAATGAGCAGTTCTTC. Translating it yields CASQGTSVDNEQFF. The V gene is TRBV24-1, the J gene TRBJ2-1; 10 nucleotides match TRBD2. The CDR3 spans 14 residues. From germline, CDR1 is KGHDR and CDR2 SFDVKD. After removal of 12 bases from V and 7 bases from J, the junction contained 11 bases not matched to a gene.

The chain uses TRBV24-1 and TRBJ2-3, with 9 bases that match TRBD1. The CDR3 runs 13 residues. Germline CDR1 reads KGHDR; CDR2 reads SFDVKD. J lost 9 bases, V lost 4 bases, and 4 bases had no gene match. The CDR3 nucleotides are TGTGCCACCAGTGACCACAGGGGGCAGACGCAGTATTTT. It translates to CATSDHRGQTQYF.

This sequence joins TRBV3-1 (or the pseudogene TRBV3-2) and TRBJ2-2, with 9 bases identical to TRBD2. The CDR3 is 15 residues long. Germline CDR1 LGHDT, CDR2 YNNKEL (reference sequence). V dropped 4 bases and J dropped 3; count of bases not matched to a gene: 3. The DNA of the CDR3 is TGTGCCAGCAGCCCGCGACTAGCGGACACCGGGGAGCTGTTTTTT. It translates to CASSPRLADTGELFF.

The rearrangement links TRBV19 to TRBJ2-1, with D uncertain. Trimming pared 4 bases from V and 0 bases from J, leaving 13 bases between. CDR1 is LNHDA, CDR2 SQIVND, per germline (reference sequence). The CDR3 contains 16 residues. DNA for the CDR3: TGTGCCAGTAGTAGGTCAGAGGCTGGCTCCTACAATGAGCAGTTCTTC. It codes for CASSRSEAGSYNEQFF. Full variable domain (missing parts from reference TRBV19 and TRBJ2-1): DGGITQSPKYLFRKEGQNVTLSCEQNLNHDAMYWYRQDPGQGLRLIYYSQIVNDFQKGDIAEGYSVSREKKESFPLTVTSAQKNPTAFYLCASSRSEAGSYNEQFFGPGTRLTVL.

The genes are TRBV7-6 and TRBJ2-7; TRBD1 matches at 8 bases. Unmatched junction bases numbered 14, after V lost 4 bases and J lost 0 bases. From germline, CDR1 is SGHVS and CDR2 FNYEAQ. The CDR3 runs 18 residues. The CDR3 is CASSSGIPGQVGSYEQYF. The CDR3 DNA reads as TGTGCCAGCAGCTCGGGTATACCGGGACAGGTCGGCTCCTACGAGCAGTACTTC.

This chain connects TRBV18 to TRBJ1-1; D possibly corresponds to TRBD1 (6 bases). Germline V gene sequence: CDR1 KGHSH, CDR2 LQKENI. The V and J ends lost 0 bases and 0 bases respectively, with 8 bases between them. The CDR3 is 15 amino acids. Here the CDR3 DNA reads TGTGCCAGCTCACCACCGGGGACAATGAACACTGAAGCTTTCTTT. Translated: CASSPPGTMNTEAFF.

The rearrangement uses TRBV5-5 and TRBJ2-1, with D possibly TRBD1 on 6 matching bases. The CDR3 is made up of 15 amino acids. Germline lookup yields CDR1 SGHKS and CDR2 YYEKEE (reference sequence). The germline V and J ends were trimmed by 4 bases and 10 bases, with 21 bases remaining between them. The chain's CDR3 is CASSPRPDSSTEQFF. For the CDR3, the DNA is TGTGCCAGCAGCCCGCGTCCGGACAGCAGTACAGAGCAGTTCTTC.

The V gene is TRBV5-1, the J gene TRBJ2-2, with 12 bases aligning to TRBD2. Germline V gene sequence: CDR1 SGHRS, CDR2 YFSETQ. Germline trimming cut 3 bases from V and 4 bases from J; bases unmatched to any gene: 13. The CDR3 covers 19 residues. The CDR3 region has the DNA TGCGCCAGCAGCTGGGGGCTAGCGGGGGGGCCGACTTTCACCGGGGAGCTGTTTTTT. This encodes CASSWGLAGGPTFTGELFF.

V is TRBV29-1 and J is TRBJ2-1; D is ambiguous. Trimming removed 2 bases from V and 9 bases from J, with 8 bases in between. This CDR3 contains 11 residues. CDR1 is SQVTM, CDR2 ANQGSEA, per germline. The DNA of the CDR3 is TGCAGCGTTGAAATAGTCGGTGAGCAGTTCTTC. Its translation: CSVEIVGEQFF.

The chain couples TRBV6-4 to TRBJ2-3; D is ambiguous. The CDR3 covers 13 residues. Germline values: CDR1 MRHNA, CDR2 SNTAGT. Trimming removed 3 bases from V and 4 bases from J, with 8 bases in between. DNA for the CDR3: TGTGCCAGCAGTGATCAAAGAGCAGATACGCAGTATTTT. Translating it yields CASSDQRADTQYF.

The gene calls are TRBV11-3 and TRBJ2-3; 8 bases fit TRBD1. Germline CDR1 SGHNT, CDR2 YENEEA. Trimming at V came to 3 bases and at J to 2 bases, leaving 7 bases not matched to a gene. The CDR3 runs to 16 residues. For the CDR3, the DNA is TGTGCCAGCAGCTTGTATACAGGGGGTTCCACAGATACGCAGTATTTT. Amino acids: CASSLYTGGSTDTQYF. Based on the CDR3 plus reference TRBV11-3 and TRBJ2-3, the full variable domain is EAGVVQSPRYKIIEKKQPVAFWCNPISGHNTLYWYLQNLGQGPELLIRYENEEAVDDSQLPKDRFSAERLKGVDSTLKIQPAELGDSAVYLCASSLYTGGSTDTQYFGPGTRLTVL.

The chain couples TRBV12-3 or TRBV12-4 to TRBJ2-5; D gene ambiguous. The ends were cut back, 3 bases at V and 0 bases at J, with 5 bases in the middle. The length of the CDR3 is 13 residues. CDR3 DNA sequence: TGTGCCAGCAGTTTCTTGTACCAAGAGACCCAGTACTTC. Its protein product is CASSFLYQETQYF.

This clone was seen only a few times. CDR3 sequence reads: CASRSGSLGAGELFF. The CDR3, as DNA: TGTGCCAGCAGATCGGGGTCCCTTGGGGCCGGGGAGCTGTTTTTT. The rearrangement links TRBV27 to TRBJ2-2, with a possible D match to TRBD2 (5 bases). The germline gives CDR1 MNHEY, CDR2 SMNVEV (reference sequence). The CDR3 extends over 15 amino acids. Trimming cost V 6 bases and J 6 bases, with 17 bases left between them.

The V call is TRBV14, the J call TRBJ1-6; D possibly corresponds to TRBD1 (6 bases). Looked up from germline, CDR1 is SGHDN and CDR2 is FVKESK. This CDR3 comprises 14 residues. V was trimmed by 1 base and J by 9 bases, leaving 10 bases between them. The chain's CDR3 is CASSQVGQSSPLHF. The CDR3 DNA reads as TGTGCCAGCAGCCAAGTGGGACAAAGTTCACCCCTCCACTTT.

For the CDR3, the DNA is TGTGCCAGCAGCTTTGTAGAAAACACCATATATTTT. As protein: CASSFVENTIYF. This chain joins TRBV7-9 and TRBJ1-3, with D hard to call. V was cut by 3 bases and J by 6 bases, with 6 bases left in between. The CDR3 loop spans 12 amino acids. Germline assignment: CDR1 SEHNR and CDR2 FQNEAQ (reference sequence).